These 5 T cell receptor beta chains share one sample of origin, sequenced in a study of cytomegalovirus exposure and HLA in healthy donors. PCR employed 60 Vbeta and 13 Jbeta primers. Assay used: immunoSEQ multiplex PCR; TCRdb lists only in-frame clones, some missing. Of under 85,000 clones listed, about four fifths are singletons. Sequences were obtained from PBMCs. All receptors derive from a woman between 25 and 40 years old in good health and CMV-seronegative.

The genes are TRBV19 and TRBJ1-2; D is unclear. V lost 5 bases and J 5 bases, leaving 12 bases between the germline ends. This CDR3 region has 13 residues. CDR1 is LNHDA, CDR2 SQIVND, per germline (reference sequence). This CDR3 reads CASSEAVSYGYTF. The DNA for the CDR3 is TGTGCCAGTAGTGAGGCCGTTAGTTATGGCTACACCTTC.

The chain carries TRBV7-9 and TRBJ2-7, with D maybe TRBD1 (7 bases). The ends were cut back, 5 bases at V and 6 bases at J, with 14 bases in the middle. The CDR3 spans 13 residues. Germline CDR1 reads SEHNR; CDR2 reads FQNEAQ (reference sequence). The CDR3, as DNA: TGTGCCAGCAGCCCGCCAGGGGGAGGCGAGCAGTACTTC. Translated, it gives CASSPPGGGEQYF.

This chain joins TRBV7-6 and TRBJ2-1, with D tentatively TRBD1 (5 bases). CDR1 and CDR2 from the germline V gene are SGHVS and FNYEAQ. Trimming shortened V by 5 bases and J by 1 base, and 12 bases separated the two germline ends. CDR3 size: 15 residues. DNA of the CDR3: TGTGCCAGCAGCCTCAGGGTTAGGTCCTACAATGAGCAGTTCTTC. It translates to CASSLRVRSYNEQFF.

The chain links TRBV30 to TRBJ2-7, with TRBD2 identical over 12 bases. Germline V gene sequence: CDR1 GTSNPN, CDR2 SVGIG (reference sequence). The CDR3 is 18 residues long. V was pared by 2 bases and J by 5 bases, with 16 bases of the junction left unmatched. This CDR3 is CAWSSPPRGLAGPNEQYF. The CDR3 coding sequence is TGTGCCTGGAGTTCTCCTCCTCGGGGACTAGCGGGTCCCAACGAGCAGTACTTC.

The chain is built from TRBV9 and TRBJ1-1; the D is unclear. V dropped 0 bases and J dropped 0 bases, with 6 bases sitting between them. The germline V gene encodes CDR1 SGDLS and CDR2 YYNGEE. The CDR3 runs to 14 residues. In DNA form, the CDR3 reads TGTGCCAGCAGCGTAGAAGCCGTGAACACTGAAGCTTTCTTT. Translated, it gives CASSVEAVNTEAFF.